The subject of this entry is one TCR beta chain. The antigen remains unidentified. These data belong to a study of cytomegalovirus exposure and HLA in healthy donors. TCRdb's table, derived via immunoSEQ multiplex PCR, lists solely in-frame clones and lacks some. The data show 180,000 or so clones, roughly 82% seen once. Findings of the study overall: Among the CMV-associated chains, a few were confirmed in vitro as specific for CMV antigens. TCR beta chains numbering some 160 were designated cytomegalovirus-associated. Cytomegalovirus status, reportedly, was diagnosed with high specificity and sensitivity by the classifier.

Germline V CDR1 and CDR2: SGHRS, YFSETQ. J lost 3 bases, V lost 4 bases, and 13 bases had no gene match. This CDR3 contains 17 residues. The chain links TRBV5-1 to TRBJ2-1; 7 nucleotides align to TRBD2. Sequences were obtained from PBMCs. The sequence was obtained from a woman in her twenties or thirties in good health and CMV-seropositive. The CDR3 here is CASSPGTTSTLYNEQFF. The DNA for the CDR3 is TGCGCCAGCAGCCCGGGGACTACCTCTACCCTCTACAATGAGCAGTTCTTC.